The 19 T cell receptor beta chains listed next were all sequenced from one sample in a study of human T cells and chemical hapten exposure. Time point: patch test 1, 2 weeks after DPC sensitization. Treatment here: therapeutic diphenylcyclopropenone sensitization with weekly scalp DPC. One entry per CDR3 protein, called by TCRdb with MiXCR from the RACE reads. Here the sample spans 350,000 or so distinct CDR3 sequences, approximately 6.3% being singletons. The sample was whole blood, taken in connection with sensitization to the hapten diphenylcyclopropenone (DPC). All receptors come from a young woman with alopecia areata. Some clones in this sample may be carry-over from other donors' samples.

This clonotype was counted between two and nine times. The junction does not match germline at one end; this may be a read error. The chain carries TRBV4-1 and TRBJ2-2, with D perhaps TRBD2 (5 bases). This CDR3 comprises 14 residues. Germline-derived CDR1 and CDR2 are MGHRA and YSYEKL. Here the CDR3 DNA reads TGCGCCAGCAGCCAAGACCGGGTCACCGGGAAGCTGTTTTTT. Translated: CASSQDRVTGKLFF.

As regards this clonotype: The junction does not match germline at one end; this may be a read error. The genes are TRBV9 and TRBJ1-5; D is unresolved. CDR1 and CDR2 (germline): SGDLS, YYNGEE. The CDR3 runs 13 residues. The CDR3: CASIVALEQPQHF. The CDR3 DNA sequence: TGTGCCAGCATCGTAGCCTTAGAGCAGCCCCAGCATTTT.

To note about this clonotype: This sequence may be a read error, since a much larger clone differs from it by one base. V and J are TRBV6-5 and TRBJ1-5; 9 bases match TRBD1. Germline CDR1 and CDR2: MNHEY and SVGAGI. This CDR3 has 14 residues. The trim removed 7 bases at V and 4 bases at J, leaving 5 bases unmatched. CDR3 sequence: CASNSGTGNQPQHF. Written as DNA, the CDR3 is TGTGCCAGCAACTCCGGGACAGGGAATCAGCCCCAGCATTTT.

In its sample, this clonotype was seen a few times. The CDR3 bases are TGTGCCACCAGTGACCCCCAGGGAGGCAATCAGCCCCAGCATTTT. Its translation is CATSDPQGGNQPQHF. The chain couples TRBV24-1 to TRBJ1-5; D possibly corresponds to TRBD1 (5 bases). This CDR3 is built from 15 residues. Germline lookup yields CDR1 KGHDR and CDR2 SFDVKD. V was cut by 4 bases and J by 2 bases, with 11 bases left in between.

This clonotype was seen ten or more times. The chain joins TRBV5-6 to TRBJ2-5; 7 bases are a match to TRBD2. CDR1 and CDR2 (germline): SGHDT, YYEEEE. This CDR3 spans 17 amino acids. The junction had 9 bases not matched to a gene; V was cut back by 0 bases and J by 1 base. In DNA, the CDR3 is TGTGCCAGCAGCTTGGTTATGTCGGGCGGGGGCCAAGAGACCCAGTACTTC. As protein: CASSLVMSGGGQETQYF.

This clonotype showed up many times. The chain has TRBV21-1 and TRBJ2-7. TRBV21-1 is listed as a pseudogene. The CDR3 spans 12 residues. CDR3 region: CASSKGDKVEYF. In DNA, the CDR3 is TGTGCCAGCAGCAAGGGTGATAAGGTGGAGTACTTC.

As DNA, the CDR3 is TGCAGTGCTAGATTGGGGGGTAGCAATCAGCCCCAGCATTTT. This sequence encodes CSARLGGSNQPQHF. The chain uses TRBV20-1 and TRBJ1-5; D is perhaps TRBD1 (5 bases). V lost 2 bases and J lost 0, with 8 bases in between. The CDR3 is 14 residues long. Germline loops: CDR1 DFQATT, CDR2 SNEGSKA (reference sequence).

This chain joins TRBV11-1 and TRBJ1-2, with 7 bases identical to TRBD1. CDR1 SGHAT and CDR2 FQDESV come from the germline V gene (reference sequence). This CDR3 contains 15 residues. Trimming at V came to 1 base and at J to 7 bases, leaving 9 bases not matched to a gene. Here the CDR3 reads CASSLDQGEGSGYTF. CDR3 in DNA: TGTGCCAGCAGCTTAGATCAGGGGGAAGGATCTGGCTACACCTTC.

This clonotype was seen at least ten times. The gene calls are TRBV12-3 or TRBV12-4 and TRBJ2-3; D possibly matches TRBD1 or TRBD2 (5 bases each). This CDR3 contains 16 residues. V was clipped by 3 bases and J by 7 bases, with 20 bases between them. The CDR3: CASSFMGELMRNTQYF. CDR3 DNA: TGTGCCAGCAGTTTCATGGGGGAGCTCATGAGGAATACGCAGTATTTT.

The chain employs TRBV20-1 and TRBJ1-6; D uncertain. Germline CDR1 reads DFQATT; CDR2 reads SNEGSKA (reference sequence). The CDR3 has 16 residues. Trimming stripped 0 bases from V and 8 bases from J, with 17 bases between. The CDR3 here is CSARDSTVPRDSPLHF. CDR3 nucleotides: TGCAGTGCTAGAGATAGTACGGTTCCGAGAGATTCACCCCTCCACTTT.

In DNA form, the CDR3 reads TGTGCCAGCACCATGAGAAGTAGGGGGGAGGTGGACACCGGGGAGCTGTTTTTT. Translated: CASTMRSRGEVDTGELFF. This sequence joins TRBV6-1 and TRBJ2-2; D possibly matches TRBD1 or TRBD2 (6 bases each). CDR3 size: 18 residues. The germline V and J ends were trimmed by 7 bases and 3 bases, with 24 bases remaining between them. The V gene's germline CDR1 is MNHNS and CDR2 SASEGT.

The table lists this clonotype with a few counts. This chain links TRBV18 with TRBJ2-2; a weak D match, TRBD2 (5 bases). V shed 1 base and J shed 1 base, with 7 bases lying between them. Germline V gene data show CDR1 as KGHSH and CDR2 as LQKENI. CDR3 length: 15 amino acids. The CDR3 loop reads CASSPLAWNTGELFF. The CDR3 coding sequence is TGTGCCAGCTCACCACTAGCGTGGAACACCGGGGAGCTGTTTTTT.

This clonotype was seen only a few times. The chain employs TRBV14 and TRBJ2-7; no definite D call. CDR1 is SGHDN, CDR2 FVKESK, per germline. The V and J ends lost 0 bases and 4 bases respectively, with 7 bases between them. The CDR3 totals 13 residues. CDR3 DNA sequence: TGTGCCAGCAGCCAAGATAGCCAGTACGAGCAGTACTTC. It is translated as CASSQDSQYEQYF.

In nucleotides, the CDR3 is TGTGCCAGCAGCCCCACAGGGGTAAGGGCCAAAAACATTCAGTACTTC. It encodes CASSPTGVRAKNIQYF. The chain uses TRBV7-9 and TRBJ2-4, with 7 positions matching TRBD1. The CDR3 covers 16 residues. The germline V gene has CDR1 SEHNR and CDR2 FQNEAQ (reference sequence). J lost 1 base, V lost 5 bases, and 8 bases had no gene match.

In the case of this clonotype: A single base separates this from a much larger clone, so it may be a read error. The chain recombines TRBV11-2 with TRBJ2-2, with a tentative D call TRBD2 (6 bases). The CDR3 has 12 amino acids. The germline V gene encodes CDR1 SGHAT and CDR2 FQNNGV. The CDR3, as DNA: TGTGCCAGCAGCCCAGACGGCGGGGTGCTGTTTTTT. This codes for CASSPDGGVLFF.

This sequence joins TRBV7-2 and TRBJ1-5, with D tentatively TRBD1 (5 bases). Per the germline V gene, CDR1 is SGHTA and CDR2 is FQGNSA. This CDR3 is 16 amino acids long. Between the trimmed V and J ends, which lost 4 bases and 3 bases, there was a span of 16 bases. CDR3 region: CASSSESRGNNQPQHF. The CDR3 coding sequence is TGTGCCAGCAGCTCCGAAAGTAGGGGCAACAATCAGCCCCAGCATTTT.

This clonotype was seen at least ten times. The chain couples TRBV9 to TRBJ1-1; weak D call: TRBD1 (5 bases). CDR3 length: 13 residues. CDR1 is SGDLS and CDR2 is YYNGEE in the germline V gene. V lost 0 bases and J 8 bases, leaving 11 bases between the germline ends. The CDR3 loop reads CASSVAARAEAFF. The CDR3 bases are TGTGCCAGCAGCGTAGCTGCCAGGGCCGAAGCTTTCTTT.

This clonotype came up a few times. The genes are TRBV7-2 and TRBJ1-6; D unclear. This CDR3 contains 13 residues. V was clipped by 1 base and J by 9 bases, with 7 bases between them. Germline V gene sequence: CDR1 SGHTA, CDR2 FQGNSA. The CDR3 DNA reads TGTGCCAGCAGCTTAGATGCCGGTTCACCCCTCCACTTT. Amino acids: CASSLDAGSPLHF.

The chain recombines TRBV10-3 with TRBJ1-2, with a tentative D call TRBD1 (5 bases). Trimming cost V 5 bases and J 4 bases, with 20 bases left between them. This CDR3 is 16 amino acids long. Germline CDR1 reads ENHRY; CDR2 reads SYGVKD. The CDR3 sequence is CAISRPGTEESYGYTF. CDR3 sequence (DNA): TGTGCCATCAGTAGGCCAGGGACCGAGGAATCCTATGGCTACACCTTC.